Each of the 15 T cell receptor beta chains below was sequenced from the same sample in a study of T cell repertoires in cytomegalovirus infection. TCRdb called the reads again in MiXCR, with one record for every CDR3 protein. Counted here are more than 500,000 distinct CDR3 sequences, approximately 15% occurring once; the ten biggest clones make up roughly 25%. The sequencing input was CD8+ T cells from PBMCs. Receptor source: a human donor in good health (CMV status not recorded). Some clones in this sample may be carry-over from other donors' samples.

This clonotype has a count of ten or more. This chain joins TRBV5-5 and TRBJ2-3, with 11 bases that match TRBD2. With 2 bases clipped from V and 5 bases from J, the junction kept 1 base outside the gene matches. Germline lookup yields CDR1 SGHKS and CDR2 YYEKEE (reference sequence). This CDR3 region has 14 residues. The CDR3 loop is CASSLLAGEDTQYF. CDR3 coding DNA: TGTGCCAGCAGCTTACTAGCGGGAGAAGATACGCAGTATTTT.

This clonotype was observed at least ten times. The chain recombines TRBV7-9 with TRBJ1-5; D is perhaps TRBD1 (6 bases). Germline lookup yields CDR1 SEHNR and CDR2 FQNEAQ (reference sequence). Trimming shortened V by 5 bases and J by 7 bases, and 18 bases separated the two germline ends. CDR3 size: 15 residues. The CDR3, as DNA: TGTGCCAGCAGCCCCCCCGGACAGCCCGGCCAGCCCCAGCATTTT. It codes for CASSPPGQPGQPQHF.

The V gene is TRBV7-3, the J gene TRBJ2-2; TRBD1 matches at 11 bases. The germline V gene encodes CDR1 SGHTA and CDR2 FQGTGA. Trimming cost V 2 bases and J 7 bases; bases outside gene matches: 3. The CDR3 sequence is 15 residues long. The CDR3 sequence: CASSLRTGGDGELFF. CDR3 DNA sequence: TGTGCCAGCAGCTTACGGACAGGGGGCGACGGGGAGCTGTTTTTT.

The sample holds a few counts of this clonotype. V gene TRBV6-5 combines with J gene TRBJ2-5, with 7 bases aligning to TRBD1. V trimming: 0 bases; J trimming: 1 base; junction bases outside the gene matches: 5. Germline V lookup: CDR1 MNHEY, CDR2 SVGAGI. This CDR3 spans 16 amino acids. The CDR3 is CASSYSNRGRQETQYF. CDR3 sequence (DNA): TGTGCCAGCAGTTACTCGAACAGGGGCCGCCAAGAGACCCAGTACTTC.

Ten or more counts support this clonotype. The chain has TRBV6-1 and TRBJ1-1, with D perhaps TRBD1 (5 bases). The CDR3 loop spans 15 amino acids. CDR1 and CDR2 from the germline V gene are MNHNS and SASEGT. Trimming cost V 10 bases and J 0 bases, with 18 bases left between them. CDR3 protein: CATHRGVLMNTEAFF. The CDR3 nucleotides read TGTGCCACCCACCGAGGGGTCCTCATGAACACTGAAGCTTTCTTT.

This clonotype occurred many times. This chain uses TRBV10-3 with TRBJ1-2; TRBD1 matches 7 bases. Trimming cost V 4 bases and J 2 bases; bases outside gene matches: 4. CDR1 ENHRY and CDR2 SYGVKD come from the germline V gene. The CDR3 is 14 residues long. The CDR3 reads CAISGDRVNYGYTF. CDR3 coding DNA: TGTGCCATCAGTGGCGACAGGGTGAACTATGGCTACACCTTC.

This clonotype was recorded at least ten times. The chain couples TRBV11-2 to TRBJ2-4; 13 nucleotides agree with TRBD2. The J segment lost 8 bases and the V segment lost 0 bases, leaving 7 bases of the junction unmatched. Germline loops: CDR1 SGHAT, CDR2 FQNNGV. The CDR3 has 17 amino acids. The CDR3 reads CASSLDLVTSGGDIQYF. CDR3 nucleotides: TGTGCCAGCAGCTTAGATCTCGTCACTAGCGGGGGGGACATTCAGTACTTC.

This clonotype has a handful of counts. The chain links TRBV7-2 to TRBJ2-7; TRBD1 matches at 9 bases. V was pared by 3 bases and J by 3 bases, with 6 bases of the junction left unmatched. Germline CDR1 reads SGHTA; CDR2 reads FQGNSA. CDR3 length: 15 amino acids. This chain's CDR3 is CASSFLPGQGYEQYF. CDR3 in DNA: TGTGCCAGCAGCTTTCTCCCGGGACAGGGCTACGAGCAGTACTTC.

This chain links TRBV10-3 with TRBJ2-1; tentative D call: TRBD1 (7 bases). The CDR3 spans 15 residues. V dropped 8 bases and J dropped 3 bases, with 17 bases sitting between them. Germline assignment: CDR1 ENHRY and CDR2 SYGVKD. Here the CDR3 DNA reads TGTGCCATCCTCAGGGGGGCAGGGGACTACAATGAGCAGTTCTTC. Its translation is CAILRGAGDYNEQFF.

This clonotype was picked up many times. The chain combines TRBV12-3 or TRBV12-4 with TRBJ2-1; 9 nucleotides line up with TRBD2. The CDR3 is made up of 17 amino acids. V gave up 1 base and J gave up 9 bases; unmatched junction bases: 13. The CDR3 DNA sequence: TGTGCCAGCAGTTTAGTCCAGACTAGCGGATGGGATAGTGAGCAGTTCTTC. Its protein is CASSLVQTSGWDSEQFF.

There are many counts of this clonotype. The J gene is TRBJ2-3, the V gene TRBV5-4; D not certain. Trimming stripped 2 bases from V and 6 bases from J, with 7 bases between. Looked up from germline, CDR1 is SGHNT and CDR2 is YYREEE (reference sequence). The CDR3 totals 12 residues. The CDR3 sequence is CASSFGRDTQYF. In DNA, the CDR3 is TGTGCCAGCAGCTTCGGTAGGGATACGCAGTATTTT.

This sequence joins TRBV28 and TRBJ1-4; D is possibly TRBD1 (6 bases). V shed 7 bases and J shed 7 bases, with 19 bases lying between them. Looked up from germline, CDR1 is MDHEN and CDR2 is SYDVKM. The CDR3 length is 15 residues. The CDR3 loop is CASTPAWGAPEKLFF. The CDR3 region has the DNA TGTGCCAGCACCCCGGCGTGGGGGGCGCCTGAAAAACTGTTTTTT.

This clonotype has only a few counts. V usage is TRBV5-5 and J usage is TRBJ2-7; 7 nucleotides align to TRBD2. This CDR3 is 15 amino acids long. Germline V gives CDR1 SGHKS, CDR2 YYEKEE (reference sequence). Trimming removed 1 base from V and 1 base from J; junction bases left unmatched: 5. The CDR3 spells CASSLFAGVSYEQYF. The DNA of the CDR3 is TGTGCCAGCAGCTTGTTTGCGGGAGTATCCTACGAGCAGTACTTC.

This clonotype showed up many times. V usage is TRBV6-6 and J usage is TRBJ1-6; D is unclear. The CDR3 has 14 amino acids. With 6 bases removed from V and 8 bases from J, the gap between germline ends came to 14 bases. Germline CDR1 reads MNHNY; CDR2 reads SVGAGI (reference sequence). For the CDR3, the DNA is TGTGCCAGCAGCCATAGAGGTCAGGATTCACCCCTCCACTTT. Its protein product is CASSHRGQDSPLHF.

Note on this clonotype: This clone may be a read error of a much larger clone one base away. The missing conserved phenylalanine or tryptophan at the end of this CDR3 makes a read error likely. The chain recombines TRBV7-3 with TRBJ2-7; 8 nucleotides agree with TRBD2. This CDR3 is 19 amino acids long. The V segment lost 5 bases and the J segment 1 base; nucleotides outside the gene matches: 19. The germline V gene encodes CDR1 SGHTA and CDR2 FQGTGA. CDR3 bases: TGTGCCAGCAGCGAACTGGGGGCTAGCGGGTCCCAACTTTCCTACGAGCAGTACTTA. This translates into CASSELGASGSQLSYEQYL.